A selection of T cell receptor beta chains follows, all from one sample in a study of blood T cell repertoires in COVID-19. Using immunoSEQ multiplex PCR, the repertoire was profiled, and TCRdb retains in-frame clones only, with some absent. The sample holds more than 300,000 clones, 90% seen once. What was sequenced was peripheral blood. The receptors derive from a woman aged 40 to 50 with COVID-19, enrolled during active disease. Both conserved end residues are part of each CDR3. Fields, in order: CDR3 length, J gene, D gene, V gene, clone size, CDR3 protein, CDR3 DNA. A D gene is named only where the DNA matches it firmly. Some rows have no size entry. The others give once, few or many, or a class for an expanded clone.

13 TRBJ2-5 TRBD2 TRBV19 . CASRFRGGETQYF TGTGCCAGCCGGTTCCGGGGAGGGGAGACCCAGTACTTC
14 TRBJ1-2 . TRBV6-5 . CASTQVGGADGYTF TGTGCCAGCACCCAGGTTGGGGGGGCCGATGGCTACACCTTC
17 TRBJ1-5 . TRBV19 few CASSMAGTKMSNQPQHF TGTGCCAGTAGTATGGCCGGGACAAAGATGAGCAATCAGCCCCAGCATTTT
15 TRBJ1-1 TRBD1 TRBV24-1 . CATSDPSTGKTEAFF TGTGCCACCAGTGATCCCTCGACAGGGAAGACTGAAGCTTTCTTT
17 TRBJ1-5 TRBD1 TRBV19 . CASSARRGVLSNQPQHF TGTGCCAGTAGTGCCCGCAGGGGGGTACTTAGCAATCAGCCCCAGCATTTT
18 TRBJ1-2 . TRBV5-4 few CASSLGGGFSGGNYGYTF TGTGCCAGCAGCTTGGGAGGAGGATTCAGCGGGGGTAACTATGGCTACACCTTC
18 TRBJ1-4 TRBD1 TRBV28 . CASSLRQGTSTTNEKLFF TGTGCCAGCAGTTTACGACAGGGGACTTCAACAACTAATGAAAAACTGTTTTTT
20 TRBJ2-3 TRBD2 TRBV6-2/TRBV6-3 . CASSYRTSGGSLTLTDTQYF TGTGCCAGCAGTTACCGGACTAGCGGGGGGTCACTGACTCTCACAGATACGCAGTATTTT
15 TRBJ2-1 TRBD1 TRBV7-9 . CARGTGTGGIHGQFF TGTGCCAGGGGAACCGGGACAGGGGGCATCCATGGGCAGTTCTTC
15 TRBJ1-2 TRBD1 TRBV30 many CASQGGDRGYYGYTF TGTGCCTCCCAGGGGGGGGACAGGGGGTACTATGGCTACACCTTC
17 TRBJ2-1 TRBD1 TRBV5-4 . CASSSWTGLSSYNEQFF TGTGCCAGCAGCTCGTGGACAGGCCTGAGCTCCTACAATGAGCAGTTCTTC
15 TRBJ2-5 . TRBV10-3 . CAISESLTVQETQYF TGTGCCATCAGTGAGTCGTTAACAGTTCAAGAGACCCAGTACTTC
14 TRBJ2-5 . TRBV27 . CASSPRSGQETQYF TGTGCCAGCAGTCCCCGGTCGGGGCAAGAGACCCAGTACTTC
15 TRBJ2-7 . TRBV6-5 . CASSNYRGGSYEQYF TGTGCCAGCAGCAATTACAGGGGGGGATCCTACGAGCAGTACTTC